This T cell receptor beta chain was profiled in a study of blood T cell repertoires in COVID-19. Germline assignment: CDR1 GTSNPN and CDR2 SVGIG (reference sequence). The CDR3 sequence is 15 residues long. Trimming took off 7 bases at V and 0 bases at J, with 16 bases between the two ends. The table came from immunoSEQ multiplex PCR; TCRdb's copy has only in-frame clones and leaves some out. The sample records under 350,000 clones, around nine tenths being singletons. The source of this sequence is a woman aged 40-49 years who had recovered from COVID-19. Sequencing was done on a sample of PBMCs or T cells enriched from blood (not recorded which). The rearrangement links TRBV30 to TRBJ1-5, with D tentatively TRBD1 (5 bases). The CDR3 loop reads CASGRGGYSNQPQHF. The CDR3 DNA reads TGTGCCTCGGGTCGGGGGGGGTATAGCAATCAGCCCCAGCATTTT.